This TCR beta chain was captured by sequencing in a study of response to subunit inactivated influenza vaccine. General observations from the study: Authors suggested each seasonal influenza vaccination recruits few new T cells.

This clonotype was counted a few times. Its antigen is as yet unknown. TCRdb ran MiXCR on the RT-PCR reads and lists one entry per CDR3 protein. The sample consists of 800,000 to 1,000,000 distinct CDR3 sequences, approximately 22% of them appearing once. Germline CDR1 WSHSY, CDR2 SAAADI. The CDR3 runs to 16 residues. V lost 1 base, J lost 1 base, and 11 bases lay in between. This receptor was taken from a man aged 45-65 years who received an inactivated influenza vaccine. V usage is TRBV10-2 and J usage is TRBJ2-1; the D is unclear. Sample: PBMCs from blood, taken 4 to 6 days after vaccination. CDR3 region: CASSEWASLSYNEQFF. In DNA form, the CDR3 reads TGCGCCAGCAGTGAGTGGGCCTCCCTATCCTACAATGAGCAGTTCTTC.